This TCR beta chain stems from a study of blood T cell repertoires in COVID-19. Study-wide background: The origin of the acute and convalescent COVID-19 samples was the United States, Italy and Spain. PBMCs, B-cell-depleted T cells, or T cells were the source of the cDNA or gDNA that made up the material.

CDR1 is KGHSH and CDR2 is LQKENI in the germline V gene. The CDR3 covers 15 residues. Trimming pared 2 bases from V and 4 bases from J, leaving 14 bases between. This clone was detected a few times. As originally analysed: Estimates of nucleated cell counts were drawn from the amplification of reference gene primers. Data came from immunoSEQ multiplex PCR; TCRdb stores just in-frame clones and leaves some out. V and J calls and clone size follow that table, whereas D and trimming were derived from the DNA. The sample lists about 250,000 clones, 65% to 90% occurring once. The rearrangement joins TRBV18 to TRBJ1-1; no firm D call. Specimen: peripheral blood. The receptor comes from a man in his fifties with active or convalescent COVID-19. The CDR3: CASSPMPGIGTEAFF. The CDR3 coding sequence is TGTGCCAGCTCACCAATGCCCGGGATCGGCACTGAAGCTTTCTTT.